The rows below give T cell receptor beta chains drawn from one sample of a study of OX40 agonist ivuxolimab in advanced cancers. Produced via immunoSEQ multiplex PCR; TCRdb's table is partial and in-frame only. The sample has roughly 35,000 clones, approximately 80% seen once. The source material was CD4+ or CD8+ T cells sorted from blood, sampled in a trial of the OX40 agonist ivuxolimab. Source of these receptors: an adult with an advanced solid tumor such as melanoma, head and neck, liver or kidney cancer. CDR3s include the opening cysteine and the closing phenylalanine or tryptophan. Each record gives: V gene, D gene, J gene, clone size, CDR3 protein, CDR3 DNA. D genes are given only for firm matches. Expanded clones get a size class; other rows say once, few or many, or leave the size out.

TRBV7-6	TRBD2	TRBJ2-5	-	CASSLGGGPQETQYF	TGTGCCAGCAGCTTAGGGGGGGGACCACAAGAGACCCAGTACTTC
TRBV19	TRBD1	TRBJ2-5	-	CASSIEYRGRETQYF	TGTGCCAGTAGTATAGAGTACAGGGGGAGAGAGACCCAGTACTTC
TRBV9	-	TRBJ2-2	-	CASSVDGGELFF	TGTGCCAGCAGCGTAGACGGCGGGGAGCTGTTTTTT
TRBV5-1	-	TRBJ1-1	-	CASSPGMNTEAFF	TGCGCCAGCAGCCCAGGCATGAACACTGAAGCTTTCTTT
TRBV7-9	-	TRBJ2-7	few	CASSPMASRTYEQYF	TGTGCCAGCAGCCCTATGGCCAGTCGGACCTACGAGCAGTACTTC
TRBV5-4	-	TRBJ2-3	-	CASSLDPGSSTDTQYF	TGTGCCAGCAGCTTGGATCCGGGATCAAGCACAGATACGCAGTATTTT
TRBV19	-	TRBJ1-2	-	CASSQQASGYTF	TGTGCCAGTAGTCAGCAGGCATCTGGCTACACCTTC
TRBV5-4	TRBD2	TRBJ2-3	-	CASSPGGGLGSTDTQYF	TGTGCCAGCAGCCCCGGGGGGGGCTTAGGGAGTACAGATACGCAGTATTTT
TRBV7-8	-	TRBJ2-7	-	CASSFGSLREQYF	TGTGCCAGCAGCTTCGGTAGCTTAAGGGAGCAGTACTTC
TRBV2	TRBD1	TRBJ1-4	-	CASKGYRGNEKLFF	TGTGCCAGCAAAGGATACAGGGGAAATGAAAAACTGTTTTTT
TRBV28	TRBD2	TRBJ2-1	-	CASSSTSGRAGDEQFF	TGTGCCAGCAGTTCGACTAGCGGGAGGGCAGGGGATGAGCAGTTCTTC
TRBV4-2	-	TRBJ1-3	-	CASSQERNTIYF	TGTGCCAGCAGCCAGGAACGAAACACCATATATTTT
TRBV4-2	TRBD2	TRBJ2-7	-	CASSQEVGEGGGPPYEQYF	TGTGCCAGCAGCCAAGAGGTGGGAGAAGGCGGGGGTCCTCCCTACGAGCAGTACTTC
TRBV11-3	TRBD2	TRBJ2-1	few	CASSPRLAGQQVEQFF	TGTGCCAGCAGCCCCAGACTAGCGGGCCAACAGGTGGAGCAGTTCTTC
TRBV28	-	TRBJ2-2	-	CASSLEQNTGELFF	TGTGCCAGCAGTTTAGAACAGAACACCGGGGAGCTGTTTTTT
TRBV19	TRBD2	TRBJ2-1	once	CASSILAGGSSYNEQFF	TGTGCCAGTAGTATTCTCGCGGGGGGGAGCTCCTACAATGAGCAGTTCTTC
TRBV2	-	TRBJ2-3	once	CASSQGRDTQYF	TGTGCCAGCAGTCAGGGGCGAGATACGCAGTATTTT
TRBV21-1	-	TRBJ1-5	few	CASSTGADSNQPQHF	TGTGCCAGCAGCACGGGGGCTGATAGCAATCAGCCCCAGCATTTT
TRBV4-1	-	TRBJ1-5	-	CASSQEIVNRPGQPQHF	TGCGCCAGCAGCCAAGAAATTGTAAACAGGCCGGGGCAGCCCCAGCATTTT
TRBV5-6	-	TRBJ1-2	-	CASSTGSQRGYTF	TGTGCCAGCAGCACGGGATCCCAAAGGGGCTACACCTTC
TRBV4-2	-	TRBJ2-6	few	CASSQEFEGKAGANVLTF	TGTGCCAGCAGCCAAGAGTTCGAGGGCAAGGCTGGGGCCAACGTCCTGACTTTC
TRBV6-1	TRBD2	TRBJ2-2	-	CASSGLAGGFGSTGELFF	TGTGCCAGCAGTGGACTAGCGGGAGGGTTCGGGAGCACCGGGGAGCTGTTTTTT
TRBV28	-	TRBJ2-7	-	CASTPTGSLYEQYF	TGTGCCAGCACCCCCACAGGGAGCCTCTACGAGCAGTACTTC
TRBV7-2	-	TRBJ2-2	-	CASSLGGRTGELFF	TGTGCCAGCAGCTTAGGAGGAAGAACCGGGGAGCTGTTTTTT
TRBV7-8	-	TRBJ2-1	once	CASSPSRQLGNEQFF	TGTGCCAGCAGCCCGAGCAGGCAGCTGGGCAATGAGCAGTTCTTC
TRBV25-1	-	TRBJ1-4	-	CASANTASNEKLFF	TGTGCCAGCGCAAACACGGCTTCTAATGAAAAACTGTTTTTT
TRBV11-3	-	TRBJ2-3	-	CASSLVRGGVQYF	TGTGCCAGCAGCTTAGTCCGAGGCGGGGTACAGTATTTT
TRBV28	TRBD1	TRBJ1-1	-	CASSSAGQGRNTEAFF	TGTGCCAGCAGTTCAGCAGGACAGGGCAGGAACACTGAAGCTTTCTTT
TRBV10-1	TRBD1	TRBJ2-3	-	CASSPTGGSDTQYF	TGCGCCAGCAGTCCTACAGGGGGATCAGATACGCAGTATTTT
TRBV5-1	-	TRBJ1-5	few	CASSGEPRSQHF	TGCGCCAGCAGCGGTGAACCCAGATCTCAGCATTTT
TRBV2	TRBD2	TRBJ2-1	-	CASSEGLAAYNEQFF	TGTGCCAGCAGTGAAGGACTAGCGGCTTACAATGAGCAGTTCTTC
TRBV6-6	TRBD1	TRBJ1-2	once	CASTTSGQGGGYTF	TGTGCCAGCACCACATCGGGACAGGGGGGAGGCTACACCTTC
TRBV27	TRBD1	TRBJ2-7	-	CASSSPGQGVYEQYF	TGTGCCAGCAGTTCTCCGGGACAGGGGGTCTACGAGCAGTACTTC
TRBV6-1	-	TRBJ1-1	-	CASLFTEAFF	TGTGCCAGCCTTTTCACTGAAGCTTTCTTT
TRBV5-5	TRBD1	TRBJ2-7	-	CASSRAGQGVPYEQYF	TGTGCCAGCAGCCGGGCGGGTCAGGGGGTCCCCTACGAGCAGTACTTC
TRBV7-9	-	TRBJ1-5	few	CASSLGAAGNQPQHF	TGTGCCAGCAGCCTAGGGGCGGCGGGCAATCAGCCCCAGCATTTT
TRBV28	-	TRBJ1-1	-	CASRLSWGGTEAFF	TGTGCCAGCAGGCTCTCCTGGGGTGGGACTGAAGCTTTCTTT
TRBV5-4	TRBD2	TRBJ2-5	-	CASSSGGAEGETQYF	TGTGCCAGCAGCAGCGGGGGGGCCGAGGGCGAGACCCAGTACTTC